This T cell receptor (beta chain) was observed in a study of blood T cell repertoires in COVID-19. About the study: T cells, B-cell-depleted T cells, or PBMCs supplied cDNA or gDNA.

Profiled with immunoSEQ multiplex PCR; TCRdb holds only in-frame clones, not every one. The table includes 220,000 or so clones, roughly 84% detected once. The CDR3 consists of 16 residues. With V trimmed by 2 bases and J by 1 base, 5 bases remained unmatched. The V gene's germline CDR1 is MNHEY and CDR2 SVGAGI. Cohorts were based on clinical histories the participants reported. The chain employs TRBV6-5 and TRBJ2-4, with 7 nucleotides matching TRBD1. The receptor was isolated from a woman aged 40-49 years who had recovered from COVID-19. Input material: PBMCs or T cells enriched from blood (not recorded which). The CDR3 here is CASSYEGAGAKNIQYF. In nucleotides, the CDR3 is TGTGCCAGCAGTTACGAGGGGGCAGGGGCCAAAAACATTCAGTACTTC.